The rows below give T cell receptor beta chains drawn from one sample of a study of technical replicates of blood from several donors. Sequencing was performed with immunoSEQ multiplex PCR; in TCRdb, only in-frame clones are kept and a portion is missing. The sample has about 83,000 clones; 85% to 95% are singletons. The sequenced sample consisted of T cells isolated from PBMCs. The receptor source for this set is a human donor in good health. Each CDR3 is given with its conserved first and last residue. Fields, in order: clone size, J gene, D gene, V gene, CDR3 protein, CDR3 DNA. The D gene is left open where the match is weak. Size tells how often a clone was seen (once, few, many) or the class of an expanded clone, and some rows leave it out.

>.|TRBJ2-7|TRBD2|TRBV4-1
CASSQGVAGGPLEQYF
TGCGCCAGCAGCCAAGGGGTAGCGGGAGGGCCCCTCGAGCAGTACTTC
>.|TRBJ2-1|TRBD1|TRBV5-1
CASSSGDRNEQFF
TGCGCCAGCAGCTCCGGGGACAGGAACGAGCAGTTCTTC
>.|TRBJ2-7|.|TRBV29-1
CSGGGTQGDEQYF
TGCAGCGGTGGAGGAACACAGGGCGACGAGCAGTACTTC
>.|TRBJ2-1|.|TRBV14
CASSQGPSSGLNEQFF
TGTGCCAGCAGCCAAGGCCCCTCTTCGGGGTTGAATGAGCAGTTCTTC
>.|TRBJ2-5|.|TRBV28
CASSPPGETQYF
TGTGCCAGCAGCCCTCCGGGGGAGACCCAGTACTTC
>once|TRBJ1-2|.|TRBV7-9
CASSRDTLKKSYGYTF
TGTGCCAGCAGCCGGGACACCTTAAAGAAATCCTATGGCTACACCTTC
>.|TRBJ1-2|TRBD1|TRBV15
CATGTDYGYTF
TGTGCCACTGGGACAGACTATGGCTACACCTTC
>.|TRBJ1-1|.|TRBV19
CASSPNGRVSAFF
TGTGCCAGTAGTCCCAACGGTCGGGTCTCGGCTTTCTTT
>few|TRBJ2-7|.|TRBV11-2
CASSSDWKAYEQYF
TGTGCCAGCAGCTCGGACTGGAAGGCCTACGAGCAGTACTTC
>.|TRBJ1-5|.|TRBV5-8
CASSPGLDAINQPQHF
TGTGCCAGCAGTCCAGGGTTGGATGCAATTAATCAGCCCCAGCATTTT
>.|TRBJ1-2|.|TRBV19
CASSPARRYGYTF
TGTGCCAGTAGTCCGGCCAGGAGGTATGGCTACACCTTC
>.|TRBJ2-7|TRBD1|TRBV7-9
CASSPGTGGYEQYF
TGTGCCAGCAGCCCGGGGACAGGGGGCTACGAGCAGTACTTC
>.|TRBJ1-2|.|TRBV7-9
CASFSGGNYGYTF
TGTGCCAGCTTCTCGGGGGGTAACTATGGCTACACCTTC
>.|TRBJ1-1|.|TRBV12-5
CASGLWGVKTEAFF
TGTGCTAGTGGTTTATGGGGGGTAAAGACTGAAGCTTTCTTT
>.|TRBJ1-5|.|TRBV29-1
CSVHYQGTQPQHF
TGCAGCGTCCATTACCAGGGAACGCAGCCCCAGCATTTT
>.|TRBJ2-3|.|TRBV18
CASSPSGEFTDTQYF
TGTGCCAGCTCACCAAGTGGGGAGTTCACAGATACGCAGTATTTT
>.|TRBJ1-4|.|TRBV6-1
CASSESGANEKLFF
TGTGCCAGCAGTGAATCAGGGGCTAATGAAAAACTGTTTTTT
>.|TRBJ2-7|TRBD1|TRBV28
CASRRTGGPYEQYF
TGTGCCAGCAGGCGGACAGGGGGCCCCTACGAGCAGTACTTC
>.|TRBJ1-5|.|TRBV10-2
CASSELGGGQPQHF
TGCGCCAGCAGTGAGTTGGGGGGAGGTCAGCCCCAGCATTTT
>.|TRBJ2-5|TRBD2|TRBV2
CASSGGLAGPPGETQYF
TGTGCCAGCAGTGGGGGACTAGCGGGACCCCCAGGGGAGACCCAGTACTTC
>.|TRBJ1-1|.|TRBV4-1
CASSQGPPNTEAFF
TGCGCCAGCAGCCAGGGGCCGCCGAACACTGAAGCTTTCTTT
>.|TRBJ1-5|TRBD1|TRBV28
CASSFGTGDWSNQPQHF
TGTGCCAGCAGTTTCGGGACAGGGGATTGGAGCAATCAGCCCCAGCATTTT
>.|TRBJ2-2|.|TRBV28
CASSLIASGELFF
TGTGCCAGCAGTTTGATAGCAAGCGGGGAGCTGTTTTTT
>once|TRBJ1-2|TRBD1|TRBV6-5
CASSTQEGQSYGYTF
TGTGCCAGCAGTACCCAGGAGGGACAGTCCTATGGCTACACCTTC
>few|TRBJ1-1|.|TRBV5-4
CASSLKGDTEAFF
TGTGCCAGCAGCTTAAAGGGAGACACTGAAGCTTTCTTT
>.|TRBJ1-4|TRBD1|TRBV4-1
CASSQTPDRGPTNEKLFF
TGCGCCAGCAGCCAAACTCCGGACAGGGGGCCTACTAATGAAAAACTGTTTTTT
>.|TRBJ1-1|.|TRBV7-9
CASSLRSFTAGEAFF
TGTGCCAGCAGCTTAAGGTCCTTCACAGCAGGTGAAGCTTTCTTT
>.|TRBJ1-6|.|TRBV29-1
CSVSEGDGSPLHF
TGCAGCGTTAGTGAAGGGGATGGGTCACCCCTCCACTTT
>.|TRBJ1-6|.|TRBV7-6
CASSTNSETNSPLHF
TGTGCCAGCAGCACTAATTCGGAAACTAATTCACCCCTCCACTTT
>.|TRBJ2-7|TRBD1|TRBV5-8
CASSLGTGGNSYEQYF
TGTGCCAGCAGCTTGGGGACAGGGGGGAACTCCTACGAGCAGTACTTC
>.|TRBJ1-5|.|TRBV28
CASSTYNQPQHF
TGTGCCAGCAGTACATACAATCAGCCCCAGCATTTT
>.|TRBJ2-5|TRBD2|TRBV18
CASSRPGLAGEGETQYF
TGTGCCAGCTCACGCCCGGGACTAGCGGGAGAGGGTGAGACCCAGTACTTC
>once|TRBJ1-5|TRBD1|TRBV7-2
CASSFRQGGNQPQHF
TGTGCCAGCAGCTTCAGGCAGGGGGGCAATCAGCCCCAGCATTTT
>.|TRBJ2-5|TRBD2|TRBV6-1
CASSVPSGRAGETQYF
TGTGCCAGCAGTGTCCCTAGCGGGAGGGCCGGGGAGACCCAGTACTTC
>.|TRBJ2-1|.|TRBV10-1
CASSELGAGSYNEQFF
TGCGCCAGCAGTGAGTTAGGGGCGGGATCCTACAATGAGCAGTTCTTC
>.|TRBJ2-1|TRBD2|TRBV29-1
CSLAGVYRNEQFF
TGCAGCCTAGCGGGTGTTTATAGGAATGAGCAGTTCTTC
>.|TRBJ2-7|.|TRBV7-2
CASSHADVYYEQYF
TGTGCCAGCAGCCACGCGGATGTATACTACGAGCAGTACTTC
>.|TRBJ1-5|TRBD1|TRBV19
CASSLTKGQGQPQHF
TGTGCCAGTAGTCTTACCAAGGGACAGGGACAGCCCCAGCATTTT
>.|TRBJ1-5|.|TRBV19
CASSMWSGNNQPQHF
TGTGCCAGTAGTATGTGGTCAGGGAACAATCAGCCCCAGCATTTT
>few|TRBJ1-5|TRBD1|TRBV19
CASSATGGSNQPQHF
TGTGCCAGTAGTGCCACAGGGGGCTCTAATCAGCCCCAGCATTTT
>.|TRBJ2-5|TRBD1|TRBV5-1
CASISTGGETQYF
TGCGCCAGCATTTCTACAGGGGGAGAGACCCAGTACTTC